The clone carrying this T cell receptor (beta chain) was observed a few times. This entry belongs to a study of shared clonotypes between healthy human individuals. Per germline, CDR1 MRHNA and CDR2 SNTAGT. Trimming removed 5 bases at V and 8 bases at J, with 19 bases between. The CDR3 has 15 residues. TCRdb keeps only in-frame clones here, not all; method: immunoSEQ multiplex PCR. The sample carries under 150,000 clones, about 70% recorded once. Material for sequencing was memory CD8+ T cells sorted from blood. Described subset: CD45RO+ cells pooled with CCR7-negative TemRA cells. This sequence was found in a woman aged 25 to 39 in good health. J is TRBJ2-1 and V is TRBV6-4, with D perhaps matching TRBD1 or TRBD2 (6 bases each). Written as DNA, the CDR3 is TGTGCCAGCAGTAATGGGGACACCGGGGGCGATGAGCAGTTCTTC. Protein product: CASSNGDTGGDEQFF.